This T cell receptor (beta chain) was identified during a study of blood T cell repertoires in COVID-19. The germline CDR1 and CDR2 sequences are SEHNR and FQNEAQ (reference sequence). Deletions cut 6 bases from V and 5 bases from J, with 17 bases between. CDR3 length: 14 amino acids. Only in-frame clones appear in the TCRdb table, and some are missing; sequencing was by immunoSEQ multiplex PCR. In the table there are some 200,000 clones, roughly 80% of which are singletons. The source material was peripheral blood. The genes are TRBV7-9 and TRBJ2-7; a weak D match, TRBD2 (5 bases). The receptor was isolated from an elderly woman with acute or convalescent COVID-19. This CDR3 reads CASRTDGGGHEQYF. The CDR3 DNA reads as TGTGCCAGCAGAACGGACGGAGGTGGCCACGAGCAGTACTTC.